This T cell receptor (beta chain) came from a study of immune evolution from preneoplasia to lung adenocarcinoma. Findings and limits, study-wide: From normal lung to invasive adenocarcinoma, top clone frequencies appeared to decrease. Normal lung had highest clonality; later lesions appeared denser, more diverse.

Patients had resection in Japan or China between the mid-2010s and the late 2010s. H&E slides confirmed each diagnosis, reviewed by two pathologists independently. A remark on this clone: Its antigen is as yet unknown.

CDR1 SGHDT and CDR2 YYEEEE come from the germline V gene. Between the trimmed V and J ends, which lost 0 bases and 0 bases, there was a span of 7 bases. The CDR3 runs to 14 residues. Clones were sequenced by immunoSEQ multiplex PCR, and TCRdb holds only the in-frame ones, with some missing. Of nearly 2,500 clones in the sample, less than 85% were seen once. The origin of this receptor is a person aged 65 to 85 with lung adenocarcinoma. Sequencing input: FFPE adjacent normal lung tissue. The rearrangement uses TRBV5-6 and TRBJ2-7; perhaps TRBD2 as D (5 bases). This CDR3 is CASSLGGSSYEQYF. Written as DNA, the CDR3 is TGTGCCAGCAGCTTGGGAGGGAGCTCCTACGAGCAGTACTTC. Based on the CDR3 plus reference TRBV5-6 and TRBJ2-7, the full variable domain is DAGVTQSPTHLIKTRGQQVTLRCSPKSGHDTVSWYQQALGQGPQFIFQYYEEEERQRGNFPDRFSGHQFPNYSSELNVNALLLGDSALYLCASSLGGSSYEQYFGPGTRLTVT.